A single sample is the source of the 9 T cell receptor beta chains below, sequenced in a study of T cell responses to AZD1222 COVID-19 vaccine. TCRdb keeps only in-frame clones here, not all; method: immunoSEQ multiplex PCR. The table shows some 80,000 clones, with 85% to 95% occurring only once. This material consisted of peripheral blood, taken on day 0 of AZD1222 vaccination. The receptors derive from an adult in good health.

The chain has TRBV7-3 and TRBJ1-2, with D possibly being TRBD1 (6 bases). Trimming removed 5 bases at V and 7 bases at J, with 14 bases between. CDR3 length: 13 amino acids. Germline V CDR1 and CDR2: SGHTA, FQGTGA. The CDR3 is CASSPSTGTGYTF. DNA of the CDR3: TGTGCCAGCAGCCCCAGTACAGGGACTGGCTACACCTTC.

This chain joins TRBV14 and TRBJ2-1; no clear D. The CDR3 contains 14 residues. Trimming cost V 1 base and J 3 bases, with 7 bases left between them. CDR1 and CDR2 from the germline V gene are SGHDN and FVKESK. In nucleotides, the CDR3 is TGTGCCAGCAGCCAAGTTAGGGTCTACAATGAGCAGTTCTTC. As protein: CASSQVRVYNEQFF.

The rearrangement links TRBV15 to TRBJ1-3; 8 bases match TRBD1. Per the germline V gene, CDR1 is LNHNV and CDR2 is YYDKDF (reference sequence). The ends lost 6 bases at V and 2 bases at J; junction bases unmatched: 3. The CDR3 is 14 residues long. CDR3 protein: CATSLDRAGNTIYF. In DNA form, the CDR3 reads TGTGCCACCAGTTTGGACAGGGCTGGAAACACCATATATTTT.

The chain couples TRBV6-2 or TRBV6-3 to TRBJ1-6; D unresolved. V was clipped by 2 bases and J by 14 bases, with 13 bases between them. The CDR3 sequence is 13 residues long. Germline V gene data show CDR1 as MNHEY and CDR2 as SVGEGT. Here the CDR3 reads CASSYNRLLTLHF. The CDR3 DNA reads TGTGCCAGCAGTTACAACCGCCTGTTAACCCTCCACTTT.

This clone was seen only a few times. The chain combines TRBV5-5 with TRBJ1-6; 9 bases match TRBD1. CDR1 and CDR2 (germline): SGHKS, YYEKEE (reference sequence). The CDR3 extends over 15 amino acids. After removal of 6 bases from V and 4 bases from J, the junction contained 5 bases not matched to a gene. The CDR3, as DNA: TGTGCCAGCACTCGACAGGGGGAGTATAATTCACCCCTCCACTTT. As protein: CASTRQGEYNSPLHF.

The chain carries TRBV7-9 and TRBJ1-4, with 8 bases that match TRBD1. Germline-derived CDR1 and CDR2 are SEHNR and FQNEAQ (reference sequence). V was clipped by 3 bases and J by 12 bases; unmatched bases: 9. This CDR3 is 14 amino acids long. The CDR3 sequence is CASSFTIDRGELFF. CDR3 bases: TGTGCCAGCAGCTTCACCATCGACAGGGGTGAACTGTTTTTT.

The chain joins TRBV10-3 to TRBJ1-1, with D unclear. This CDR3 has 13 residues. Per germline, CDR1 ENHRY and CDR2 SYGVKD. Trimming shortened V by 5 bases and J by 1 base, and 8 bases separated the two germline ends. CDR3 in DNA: TGTGCCATCAGTCTACAACCGAACACTGAAGCTTTCTTT. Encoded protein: CAISLQPNTEAFF.

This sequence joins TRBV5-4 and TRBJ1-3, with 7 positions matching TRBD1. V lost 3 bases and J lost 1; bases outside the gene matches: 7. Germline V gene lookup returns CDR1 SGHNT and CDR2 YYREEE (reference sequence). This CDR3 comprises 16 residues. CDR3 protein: CASSYPNRGSGNTIYF. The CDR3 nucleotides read TGTGCCAGCAGCTACCCAAACAGGGGTTCTGGAAACACCATATATTTT. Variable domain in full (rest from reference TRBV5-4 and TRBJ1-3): ETGVTQSPTHLIKTRGQQVTLRCSSQSGHNTVSWYQQALGQGPQFIFQYYREEENGRGNFPPRFSGLQFPNYSSELNVNALELDDSALYLCASSYPNRGSGNTIYFGEGSWLTVV.

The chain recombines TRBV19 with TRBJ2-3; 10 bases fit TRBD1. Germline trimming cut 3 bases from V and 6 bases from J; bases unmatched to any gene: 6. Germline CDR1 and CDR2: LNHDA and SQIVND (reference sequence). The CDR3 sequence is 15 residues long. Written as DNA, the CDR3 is TGTGCCAGTAGTATCCGGGACAGGGGAGGGGATACGCAGTATTTT. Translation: CASSIRDRGGDTQYF.